The text below deals with one TCR beta chain. Data came from immunoSEQ multiplex PCR; TCRdb stores just in-frame clones and leaves some out. The sample gives around 100,000 clones, about 92% of which show up once; around 0.25% is in the top ten. The CDR3 contains 11 residues. With 3 bases removed from V and 7 bases from J, the gap between germline ends came to 6 bases. Germline V gene lookup returns CDR1 MNHEY and CDR2 SVGAGI. The record originates from a study of OX40 agonist ivuxolimab in advanced cancers. Study information: Enrollees could have had prior anti-PD-1, anti-PD-L1 or anti-CTLA-4 therapy, which 35% to 40% had received.

No patient had autoimmune disease or received systemic immunosuppression. Blood sampling took place at baseline, cycle 4 day 1, and cycle 7 day 1. The starting material was CD4+ or CD8+ T cells sorted from blood, obtained in a trial of the OX40 agonist ivuxolimab. The chain has TRBV6-5 and TRBJ2-5; possibly TRBD1 for D (5 bases). The sequence derives from an adult with an advanced solid tumor such as melanoma, head and neck, liver or kidney cancer. This chain's CDR3 is CASSYQGTQYF. The CDR3 bases are TGTGCCAGCAGTTATCAGGGGACCCAGTACTTC.